The following is a TCR beta chain sequence with its context. What it binds is unknown. The data were taken from a study of OX40 agonist ivuxolimab in advanced cancers. There are 14 residues in the CDR3. V shed 7 bases, J shed 4 bases, and the junction held 9 bases outside the gene matches. The germline V gene has CDR1 MNHEY and CDR2 SVGAGI. TCRdb keeps only in-frame clones here, not all; method: immunoSEQ multiplex PCR. The table has some 80,000 clones, roughly 91% seen once. Notes on the study in general: The authors did not determine the antigen specificity of the expanded peripheral T cells. Relative to CD4+, CD8+ T cells held more expanded clones on average.

The gene calls are TRBV6-5 and TRBJ2-7, with 8 bases matching TRBD1. This clonotype was obtained from an adult with an advanced solid tumor such as melanoma, head and neck, liver or kidney cancer. Sequenced material: CD4+ or CD8+ T cells sorted from blood, taken in a trial of the OX40 agonist ivuxolimab. The CDR3 loop is CASKRGTGAYEQYF. The CDR3 DNA is TGTGCCAGCAAACGGGGGACAGGAGCTTACGAGCAGTACTTC.